This T cell receptor beta chain was captured by sequencing in a study of blood T cell repertoires in COVID-19. Study overall: Acute-phase and convalescent COVID-19 samples originated in the United States, Italy and Spain.

Methods used by the authors: Reference gene primer amplification gave estimated nucleated cell counts. The method was immunoSEQ multiplex PCR; TCRdb's version includes in-frame clones alone and lacks a portion of them. Clone size and the V and J calls come from that table; the DNA yielded D and trimming. The repertoire holds about 98,000 clones, roughly 82% seen once, with 15% to 20% in the top ten. The J segment lost 6 bases and the V segment lost 5 bases, leaving 17 bases of the junction unmatched. The CDR3 loop spans 18 amino acids. Germline-derived CDR1 and CDR2 are LNHNV and YYDKDF (reference sequence).

This TCR derives from a man at least 80 years old with acute or convalescent COVID-19. The chain recombines TRBV15 with TRBJ2-1, with 9 bases fitting TRBD2. The sample consisted of peripheral blood. The CDR3 nucleotides are TGTGCCACCAGCGGACCGCGGGGAAGCGGGGGGCTGTCCAATGAGCAGTTCTTC. It translates to CATSGPRGSGGLSNEQFF.